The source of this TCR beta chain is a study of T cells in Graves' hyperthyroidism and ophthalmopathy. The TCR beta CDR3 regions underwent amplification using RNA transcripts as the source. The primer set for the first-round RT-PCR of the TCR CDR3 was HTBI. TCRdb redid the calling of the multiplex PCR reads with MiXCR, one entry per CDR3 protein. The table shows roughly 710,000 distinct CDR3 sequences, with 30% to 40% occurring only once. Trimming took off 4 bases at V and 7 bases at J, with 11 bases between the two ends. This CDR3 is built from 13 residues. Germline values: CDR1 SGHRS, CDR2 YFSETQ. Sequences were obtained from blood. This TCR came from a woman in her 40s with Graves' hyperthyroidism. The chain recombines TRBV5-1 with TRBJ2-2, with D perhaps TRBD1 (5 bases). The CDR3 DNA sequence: TGCGCCAGCAGCCCAACGCAGGGCGGGGAGCTGTTTTTT. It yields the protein CASSPTQGGELFF.